Sequencing of this T cell receptor (beta chain) was carried out in a study of cytomegalovirus exposure and HLA in healthy donors. Overall study findings and caveats: Reportedly, diagnosis of cytomegalovirus status by the classifier showed high specificity and sensitivity. Cytomegalovirus association was assigned to around 150 TCR beta chains.

The assay was immunoSEQ multiplex PCR, and TCRdb's table has in-frame clones only and misses some. The sample includes 300,000 to 350,000 clones, approximately 86% of them seen just once. The 120-subject validation cohort, separate from the roughly 700-subject first cohort, included the donors. Worth noting for this clone: Its antigen is currently unknown.

Sample: PBMCs. This TCR was sampled from a man aged 25-40 years in good health and CMV-seronegative.

The CDR3 DNA reads TGCGCCAGCAGCTTGGCTAGCGGGGGGTACGACGGGGAGCTGTTTTTT. This encodes CASSLASGGYDGELFF. V is TRBV5-1 and J is TRBJ2-2; 11 bases map to TRBD2. The ends lost 0 bases at V and 7 bases at J; junction bases unmatched: 5. CDR1 is SGHRS, CDR2 YFSETQ, per germline. The CDR3 consists of 16 residues.